This TCR beta chain came from a study of control samples from healthy donors and cancer patients. This table comes from immunoSEQ multiplex PCR, and its TCRdb copy is limited to in-frame clones, with some not included. The sample lists 85,000 to 90,000 clones; roughly nine tenths were seen once. Per the germline V gene, CDR1 is ENHRY and CDR2 is SYGVKD. This CDR3 is built from 16 residues. The V end was cut by 4 bases, the J end by 0 bases, with 13 bases between. The chain joins TRBV10-3 to TRBJ2-1; D is possibly TRBD2 (6 bases). This clonotype was sampled from a man aged 25-45 years in good health. The sample consisted of blood. Here the CDR3 DNA reads TGTGCCATCAGTGGGGCGGGCGGGGCCTCCTACAATGAGCAGTTCTTC. It translates to CAISGAGGASYNEQFF.